The T cell receptor beta chain described here comes from a study of blood T cell repertoires in COVID-19. Study-wide background: Specimens from acute and convalescent COVID-19 originated in the United States, Italy and Spain.

V was cut by 1 base and J by 8 bases, with 9 bases left in between. There are 13 residues in the CDR3. Germline CDR1 is LNHNV and CDR2 is YYDKDF (reference sequence). The repertoire was sequenced with immunoSEQ multiplex PCR; TCRdb's copy has only in-frame clones and lacks some. The repertoire holds around 300,000 clones, with 80% to 95% as singletons. Seattle participants joined during active infection and were tracked over time. Material for sequencing was peripheral blood. J is TRBJ2-1 and V is TRBV15; unclear D gene. The sequence was obtained from a woman in her 30s with COVID-19, enrolled during active disease. The CDR3 sequence: CATSRARVDEQFF. CDR3 nucleotide sequence: TGTGCCACCAGCAGAGCCCGGGTAGATGAGCAGTTCTTC.